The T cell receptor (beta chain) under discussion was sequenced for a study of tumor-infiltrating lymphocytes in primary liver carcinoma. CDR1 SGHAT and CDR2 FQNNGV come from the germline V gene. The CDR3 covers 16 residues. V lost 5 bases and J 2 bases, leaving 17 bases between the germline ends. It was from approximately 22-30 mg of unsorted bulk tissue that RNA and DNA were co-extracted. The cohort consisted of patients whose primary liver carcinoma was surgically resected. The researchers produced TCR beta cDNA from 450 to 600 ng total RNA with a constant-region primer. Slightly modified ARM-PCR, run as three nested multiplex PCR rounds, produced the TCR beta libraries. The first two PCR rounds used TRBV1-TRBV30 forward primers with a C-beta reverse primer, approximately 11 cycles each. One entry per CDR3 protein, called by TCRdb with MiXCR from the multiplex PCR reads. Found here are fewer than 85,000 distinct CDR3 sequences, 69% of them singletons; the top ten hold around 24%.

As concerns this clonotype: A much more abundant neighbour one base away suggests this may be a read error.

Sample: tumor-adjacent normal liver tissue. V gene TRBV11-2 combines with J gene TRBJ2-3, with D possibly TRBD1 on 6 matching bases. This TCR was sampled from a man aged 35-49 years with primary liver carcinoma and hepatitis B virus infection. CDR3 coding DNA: TGTGCCAGCAGCAGTAGAAGTACAGGGAACACAGATACGCAGTATTTT. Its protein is CASSSRSTGNTDTQYF. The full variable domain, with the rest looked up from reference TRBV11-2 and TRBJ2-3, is EAGVAQSPRYKIIEKRQSVAFWCNPISGHATLYWYQQILGQGPKLLIQFQNNGVVDDSQLPKDRFSAERLKGVDSTLKIQPAKLEDSAVYLCASSSRSTGNTDTQYFGPGTRLTVL.